This T cell receptor (beta chain) was captured by sequencing in a study of T cell changes during pregnancy in multiple sclerosis (dated by TCRdb to the late 2010s). Broadly, across the study: In women with multiple sclerosis, the researchers looked at how the T cell repertoire shifted as pregnancy progressed.

Note on this clone: Its target antigen remains unknown. No base quality information exists; no much larger clone differs at one position.

From a lookup of the germline V gene (reference sequence), CDR1 and CDR2 are MNHEY and SMNVEV. Trimming takes 5 bases off V and 1 base off J; junction bases not matched to a gene: 3. Inclusive of the bounding cysteine and phenylalanine, the CDR3 is 16 residues long. The kept DNA is CDR3 alone, 48 bases in frame from the first base. Receptor amplification or capture employed the immunoSEQ multiplex PCR assay. What TCRdb holds here is the immuneACCESS table cut down to in-frame rearrangements. Part of the clones is not present; checked against another copy, under half of the missing clones reflect an unresolved V gene, and the others are unexplained. The sample table holds some 51,000 clones, of which 94% were seen once. The ten most abundant clones make up roughly 4.7% of the sample.

The chain was built from TRBV27 and TRBJ2-1; 12 central nucleotides agree with TRBD1. The specimen comprised CD8+ T cells from peripheral blood mononuclear cells, sampled in the first trimester of pregnancy. The TCR originated in a female donor with multiple sclerosis, enrolled in a pregnancy study. The DNA sequence reads TGTGCCAGCAGTGGGACAGGGGGCGGGTCCTACAATGAGCAGTTCTTC. It translates to CASSGTGGGSYNEQFF.